The 27 T cell receptor beta chains below all came from one sample that was sequenced in a study of tumor-infiltrating lymphocytes in localized non-small cell lung cancer. Using immunoSEQ multiplex PCR, the repertoire was profiled, and TCRdb retains in-frame clones only, with some absent. The sample consists of around 15,000 clones, 45% to 50% of them appearing once. The material sequenced was lung tumor tissue. The source of these receptors is a human donor with non-small cell lung cancer.

This clone was seen more than once but under ten times. The genes are TRBV30 and TRBJ1-1, with D possibly matching TRBD1 (6 bases). The CDR3 spans 13 residues. Trimming pared 2 bases from V and 3 bases from J, leaving 10 bases between. Germline V CDR1 and CDR2: GTSNPN, SVGIG (reference sequence). CDR3 sequence reads: CAWSKGGDTEAFF. CDR3 bases: TGTGCCTGGAGTAAAGGGGGGGACACTGAAGCTTTCTTT.

This clone was observed a handful of times. V and J are TRBV5-1 and TRBJ2-1; TRBD2 agrees at 13 bases. After removal of 0 bases from V and 7 bases from J, the junction contained 7 bases not matched to a gene. The CDR3 is 17 amino acids. Germline assignment: CDR1 SGHRS and CDR2 YFSETQ. The CDR3 sequence is CASSLATGTSGVNEQFF. The DNA for the CDR3 is TGCGCCAGCAGCTTGGCCACCGGGACTAGCGGGGTTAATGAGCAGTTCTTC.

This rearrangement joins TRBV7-6 to TRBJ2-1; TRBD1 matches 9 bases. The germline V gene has CDR1 SGHVS and CDR2 FNYEAQ. Trimming removed 4 bases from V and 3 bases from J; junction bases left unmatched: 4. CDR3 length: 15 residues. In DNA, the CDR3 is TGTGCCAGCAGCTCCGGGACAGGGCTCTACAATGAGCAGTTCTTC. Translated: CASSSGTGLYNEQFF.

The V call is TRBV4-2, the J call TRBJ2-7; 7 bases agree with TRBD1. CDR1 and CDR2 (germline): LGHNA, YNFKEQ. CDR3 length: 15 residues. J lost 4 bases, V lost 5 bases, and 11 bases had no gene match. The CDR3, as DNA: TGTGCCAGCAGCTTAAACGAGGGGGCCCCATACGAGCAGTACTTC. Protein product: CASSLNEGAPYEQYF.

This clone was detected a few times. This chain connects TRBV5-1 to TRBJ1-6; 9 bases fit TRBD1. The length of the CDR3 is 15 residues. Germline values: CDR1 SGHRS, CDR2 YFSETQ. V lost 1 base, J lost 10 bases, and 6 bases stayed unmatched. CDR3 region: CASSLTTGGESPLHF. The DNA for the CDR3 is TGCGCCAGCAGCTTGACGACAGGGGGAGAATCACCCCTCCACTTT.

By its share, this clone is medium-sized. The chain uses TRBV7-8 and TRBJ1-6; 7 nucleotides match TRBD1. The trim removed 5 bases at V and 5 bases at J, leaving 3 bases unmatched. CDR1 is SGHVS and CDR2 is FQNEAQ in the germline V gene. The CDR3 runs to 14 residues. The DNA for the CDR3 is TGTGCCAGCAGCCTAACAGGGGATAATTCACCCCTCCACTTT. This translates into CASSLTGDNSPLHF.

This clone was seen just once. V usage is TRBV4-3 and J usage is TRBJ1-1; the D gene is possibly TRBD1 (5 bases). The CDR3 runs to 14 residues. Germline-derived CDR1 and CDR2 are LGHNA and YSLEER. The V end was cut by 1 base, the J end by 5 bases, with 11 bases between. The CDR3 protein is CASSQARGDTEAFF. CDR3 DNA: TGCGCCAGCAGCCAAGCGCGAGGGGATACTGAAGCTTTCTTT.

This clone was found a few times. The chain combines TRBV15 with TRBJ1-1; tentative D call: TRBD1 (5 bases). Germline V gives CDR1 LNHNV, CDR2 YYDKDF (reference sequence). This CDR3 is 14 amino acids long. V dropped 9 bases and J dropped 5 bases, with 19 bases sitting between them. DNA for the CDR3: TGTGCCACGGGGCGGCCTCCGGCTGGGACTGAAGCTTTCTTT. Its protein product is CATGRPPAGTEAFF.

V and J are TRBV9 and TRBJ2-7; D unresolved. Germline V gene data show CDR1 as SGDLS and CDR2 as YYNGEE. There are 14 residues in the CDR3. V was pared by 4 bases and J by 0 bases, with 11 bases between. The CDR3 region has the DNA TGTGCCAGCAGCTTAGATCACGCCTCCTACGAGCAGTACTTC. Amino acids: CASSLDHASYEQYF.

This clone was counted a few times. This chain connects TRBV6-5 to TRBJ1-4; 7 bases line up with TRBD1. The V segment lost 6 bases and the J segment 6 bases; nucleotides outside the gene matches: 7. The CDR3 is made up of 14 amino acids. Germline V gene sequence: CDR1 MNHEY, CDR2 SVGAGI. CDR3 nucleotide sequence: TGTGCCAGCAGCCCATCCGGGACAGATGAAAAACTGTTTTTT. Protein sequence: CASSPSGTDEKLFF.

This clone came up many times. The chain combines TRBV7-2 with TRBJ1-6; TRBD1 is a possible D gene (5 bases). This CDR3 spans 13 amino acids. Germline assignment: CDR1 SGHTA and CDR2 FQGNSA. The CDR3 nucleotides read TGTGGCACGGGGGACCCCGGCCGTTCACCCCTCCACTTT. As protein: CGTGDPGRSPLHF.

In this sample, this clone turned up many times. The chain uses TRBV13 and TRBJ1-2; D is perhaps TRBD1 (6 bases). The CDR3 is 14 residues long. Deletions cut 3 bases from V and 6 bases from J, with 14 bases between. Germline loops: CDR1 PRHDT, CDR2 FYEKMQ (reference sequence). The CDR3 DNA follows: TGTGCCAGCAGCTTGTGGGGGGCTTGGGATGGCTACACCTTC. It encodes CASSLWGAWDGYTF.

This chain connects TRBV28 to TRBJ1-5; tentatively, D is TRBD1 (6 bases). Deletions cut 1 base from V and 0 bases from J, with 10 bases between. This CDR3 is built from 16 residues. From germline, CDR1 is MDHEN and CDR2 SYDVKM. The CDR3 sequence: CASSLLGGGSNQPQHF. CDR3 nucleotides: TGTGCCAGCAGTTTATTGGGAGGGGGTAGCAATCAGCCCCAGCATTTT.

Remarks on this clone: A read error likely explains this, since a far larger clone differs by one base. The chain joins TRBV4-3 to TRBJ2-7; TRBD2 aligns across 9 bases. The ends lost 4 bases at V and 6 bases at J; junction bases unmatched: 4. The V gene's germline CDR1 is LGHNA and CDR2 YSLEER. CDR3 length: 13 amino acids. The CDR3 sequence: CASSPSGVGEQYF. The DNA of the CDR3 is TGCGCCAGCAGCCCTAGCGGGGTGGGCGAGCAGTACTTC.

The chain uses TRBV4-3 and TRBJ1-4, with D hard to call. The CDR3 spans 14 residues. The germline CDR1 and CDR2 sequences are LGHNA and YSLEER. Trimming pared 3 bases from V and 1 base from J, leaving 6 bases between. CDR3 nucleotide sequence: TGCGCCAGCAGCCAGACCCAAACTAATGAAAAACTGTTTTTT. It is translated as CASSQTQTNEKLFF.

A few counts support this clone. The rearrangement uses TRBV5-1 and TRBJ2-1; 7 bases are a match to TRBD2. V lost 4 bases to trimming and J lost 4 bases; unmatched junction nucleotides: 5. This CDR3 region has 14 residues. Germline assignment: CDR1 SGHRS and CDR2 YFSETQ. This CDR3 is CASSQRGLYNEQFF. The CDR3 nucleotides are TGCGCCAGCAGCCAGCGGGGATTATACAATGAGCAGTTCTTC.

This clone was picked up a small number of times. The chain is built from TRBV7-3 and TRBJ1-2, with D hard to call. Per the germline V gene, CDR1 is SGHTA and CDR2 is FQGTGA. V dropped 2 bases and J dropped 11 bases, with 15 bases sitting between them. The CDR3 has 13 amino acids. The CDR3 protein is CASSLPALLGYTF. The CDR3 nucleotides are TGTGCCAGCAGCTTACCTGCCCTTCTAGGTTACACCTTC.

This clone was counted only a few times. CDR3 in amino acids: CASSRTVNTEAFF. CDR3 nucleotide sequence: TGTGCCAGTAGCCGGACAGTGAACACTGAAGCTTTCTTT. The chain is built from TRBV19 and TRBJ1-1; D possibly corresponds to TRBD1 (6 bases). CDR3 length equals 13 residues. Trimming removed 6 bases at V and 0 bases at J, with 8 bases between. Per the germline V gene, CDR1 is LNHDA and CDR2 is SQIVND (reference sequence).

The genes are TRBV30 and TRBJ1-3; D might be TRBD1 (6 bases). The V gene lost 2 bases and the J gene lost 7 bases, with 12 bases spanning the gap. Germline values: CDR1 GTSNPN, CDR2 SVGIG (reference sequence). The CDR3 is 13 amino acids. The CDR3 DNA reads as TGTGCCTGGAGTTGGGGGGGCGTGAACACCATATATTTT. The encoded protein is CAWSWGGVNTIYF.

V usage is TRBV23-1 and J usage is TRBJ1-5; 8 bases are shared with TRBD1. TRBV23-1 is noted as an ORF with a role that remains uncertain. Trimming took 2 bases from V and 2 from J; bases not matched to a gene: 8. CDR3 length equals 17 residues. CDR3 bases: TGCGCCAGCAGTCAACAAAAAGGACAGGGAGGCAATCAGCCCCAGCATTTT. Translation: CASSQQKGQGGNQPQHF.

The chain combines TRBV11-2 with TRBJ2-5; maybe TRBD1 (5 bases). V lost 5 bases, J lost 1 base, and 11 bases lay in between. The length of the CDR3 is 14 residues. The germline gives CDR1 SGHAT, CDR2 FQNNGV. CDR3 nucleotide sequence: TGTGCCAGCAGCCCATGGGGCATCCAAGAGACCCAGTACTTC. Translation: CASSPWGIQETQYF.

The chain has TRBV5-1 and TRBJ1-2; the match to TRBD1 covers 9 bases. The CDR3 is 16 residues long. Germline loops: CDR1 SGHRS, CDR2 YFSETQ. Trimming at V came to 4 bases and at J to 5 bases, leaving 12 bases not matched to a gene. The CDR3 protein is CASSGSNRQGVYGYTF. The CDR3 DNA follows: TGCGCCAGCAGCGGGTCTAACCGACAGGGGGTATATGGCTACACCTTC.

The chain employs TRBV7-8 and TRBJ2-1; weak D call: TRBD2 (5 bases). Germline V CDR1 and CDR2: SGHVS, FQNEAQ. Trimming cost V 5 bases and J 4 bases, with 12 bases left between them. The CDR3 loop spans 14 amino acids. The CDR3 nucleotides read TGTGCCAGCAGCCACCCGGACTCGTACAATGAGCAGTTCTTC. This sequence encodes CASSHPDSYNEQFF. The whole variable domain, filled in from reference TRBV7-8 and TRBJ2-1, reads GAGVSQSPRYKVAKRGQDVALRCDPISGHVSLFWYQQALGQGPEFLTYFQNEAQLDKSGLPSDRFFAERPEGSVSTLKIQRTQQEDSAVYLCASSHPDSYNEQFFGPGTRLTVL.

The genes are TRBV19 and TRBJ2-7, with 7 nucleotides matching TRBD1. V shed 10 bases and J 2 bases; nucleotides not matched to a gene: 2. The CDR3 is 11 amino acids. Germline V gene lookup returns CDR1 LNHDA and CDR2 SQIVND (reference sequence). The CDR3 nucleotides read TGTGCCACTCAGGGGGCCTACGAGCAGTACTTC. Translating gives CATQGAYEQYF.

This clone was picked up a small number of times. The J gene is TRBJ2-7, the V gene TRBV25-1, with TRBD1 matching over 7 bases. V lost 5 bases, J lost 3 bases, and 10 bases stayed unmatched. CDR3 size: 15 residues. CDR1 MGHDK and CDR2 SYGVNS come from the germline V gene. In nucleotides, the CDR3 is TGTGCCAGCAGTTACAGCACAGGGGTCCGCTACGAGCAGTACTTC. Translation gives CASSYSTGVRYEQYF.

This clone occurred a few times. This sequence joins TRBV2 and TRBJ1-5, with D possibly TRBD1 on 5 matching bases. The germline V gene encodes CDR1 SNHLY and CDR2 FYNNEI. Trimming took 7 bases from V and 0 from J, leaving 13 bases between them. This CDR3 has 15 residues. The DNA for the CDR3 is TGTGCCAGCAAGGGCAGGGCCTATAGCAATCAGCCCCAGCATTTT. Translation: CASKGRAYSNQPQHF.

This clone has a single count. The J gene is TRBJ2-3, the V gene TRBV19, with TRBD2 matching over 11 bases. Germline CDR1 LNHDA, CDR2 SQIVND (reference sequence). The CDR3 runs to 14 residues. V dropped 6 bases and J dropped 12; count of bases not matched to a gene: 11. This chain's CDR3 is CASRGTTSGDSQYF. The CDR3 DNA reads TGTGCCAGTAGGGGGACGACTAGCGGGGACTCTCAGTATTTT.